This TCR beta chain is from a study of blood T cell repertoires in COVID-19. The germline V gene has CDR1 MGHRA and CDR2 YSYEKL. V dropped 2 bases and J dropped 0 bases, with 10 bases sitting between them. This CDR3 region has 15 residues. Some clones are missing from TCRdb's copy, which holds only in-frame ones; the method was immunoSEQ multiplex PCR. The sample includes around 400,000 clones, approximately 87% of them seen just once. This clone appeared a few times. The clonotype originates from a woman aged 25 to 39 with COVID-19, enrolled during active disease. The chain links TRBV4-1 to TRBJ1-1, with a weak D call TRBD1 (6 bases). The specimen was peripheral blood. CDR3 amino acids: CASSQPGQLNTEAFF. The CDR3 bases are TGCGCCAGCAGCCAACCCGGACAGTTGAACACTGAAGCTTTCTTT.